The 31 T cell receptor beta chains listed next were all sequenced from one sample in a study of T cell clonotyping in hematopoietic cell transplantation. Sequenced by immunoSEQ multiplex PCR; TCRdb stores in-frame clones only, minus some. The data show over 6,000 clones, around 88% seen once. Noted time point: recipient sample about 28 days before transplant, after cytoreduction. The source material was peripheral blood mononuclear cells, sampled before stem cell transplant. Source of these receptors: a man aged 30-40 years with acute myeloid leukemia. Some clones in this sample may be carry-over from other donors' samples.

This chain connects TRBV6-5 to TRBJ2-5; D ambiguous. CDR1 is MNHEY and CDR2 is SVGAGI in the germline V gene. V lost 2 bases to trimming and J lost 5 bases, with 3 bases between them. There are 11 residues in the CDR3. CDR3 DNA: TGTGCCAGCAGTTACATCGAGACCCAGTACTTC. This translates into CASSYIETQYF.

The rearrangement links TRBV7-2 to TRBJ1-5; tentatively, D is TRBD1 (5 bases). This CDR3 is 15 amino acids long. The germline CDR1 and CDR2 sequences are SGHTA and FQGNSA. Trimming left V 3 bases short and J 7 bases short, with 16 bases between. As DNA, the CDR3 is TGTGCCAGCAGCTTCCGGGGCCCACTGGCACAGCCCCAGCATTTT. Protein sequence: CASSFRGPLAQPQHF.

This clone was recorded once. The genes are TRBV2 and TRBJ1-5, with no clear D. Trimming took 8 bases from V and 4 from J, leaving 6 bases between them. The CDR3 extends over 11 amino acids. In germline, CDR1 is SNHLY, CDR2 FYNNEI. The CDR3, as DNA: TGTGCCAGCGGGATTAATCAGCCCCAGCATTTT. As protein: CASGINQPQHF.

CDR3 in amino acids: CASSQDLGRHTEAFF. The CDR3 nucleotides read TGTGCCAGCAGCCAAGACCTTGGCAGGCACACTGAAGCTTTCTTT. The rearrangement uses TRBV4-2 and TRBJ1-1; the D is unclear. This CDR3 region has 15 residues. CDR1 LGHNA and CDR2 YNFKEQ come from the germline V gene. Trimming took 0 bases from V and 3 from J, leaving 11 bases between them.

The rearrangement links TRBV30 to TRBJ1-4, with a tentative D call TRBD1 (5 bases). From germline, CDR1 is GTSNPN and CDR2 SVGIG (reference sequence). Trimming removed 1 base from V and 8 bases from J, with 11 bases in between. The CDR3 length is 13 residues. Here the CDR3 DNA reads TGTGCCTGGAGTGGAGGGGAGGCGGAAAAACTGTTTTTT. It specifies CAWSGGEAEKLFF.

The V and J genes are TRBV29-1 and TRBJ2-3; D perhaps matches TRBD1 (6 bases). The CDR3 has 17 residues. From germline, CDR1 is SQVTM and CDR2 ANQGSEA. Trimming stripped 4 bases from V and 3 bases from J, with 23 bases between. CDR3 sequence (DNA): TGCAGCGTTGTTGGACAGTTTTTCCCTGCCGGGACAGATACGCAGTATTTT. Its protein product is CSVVGQFFPAGTDTQYF.

The chain couples TRBV4-1 to TRBJ2-7, with a possible D match to TRBD1 (6 bases). The germline V and J ends were trimmed by 4 bases and 5 bases, with 18 bases remaining between them. The CDR3 loop spans 15 amino acids. The germline CDR1 and CDR2 sequences are MGHRA and YSYEKL. CDR3 sequence reads: CASSLRQDQGHEQYF. The CDR3 bases are TGCGCCAGCAGCCTTCGACAGGATCAGGGTCACGAGCAGTACTTC.

This rearrangement joins TRBV7-6 to TRBJ2-7, with a tentative D call TRBD1 (6 bases). Germline CDR1 SGHVS, CDR2 FNYEAQ. The CDR3 sequence is 14 residues long. The V end lost 2 bases, the J end lost 6 bases, and 14 bases lay between the germline ends. The CDR3 nucleotides are TGTGCCAGCAGCTTAATGGCGGACAGCGGCGAGCAGTACTTC. Translation: CASSLMADSGEQYF.

This chain connects TRBV6-5 to TRBJ2-5; 7 bases map to TRBD2. The J call may not be correct, given that the DNA end is closer to TRBJ2-7. The CDR3 contains 14 residues. CDR1 is MNHEY, CDR2 SVGAGI, per germline. The CDR3 region is CASSYKGGEYEQYF. CDR3 nucleotide sequence: TGTGCCAGCAGTTACAAGGGAGGGGAGTACGAGCAGTACTTC.

The chain joins TRBV4-2 to TRBJ2-1, with D unresolved. The CDR3 runs 12 residues. Germline loops: CDR1 LGHNA, CDR2 YNFKEQ. The V end lost 0 bases, the J end lost 4 bases, and 1 base lay between the germline ends. The CDR3 coding sequence is TGTGCCAGCAGCCAAGATTACAATGAGCAGTTCTTC. Amino acid sequence: CASSQDYNEQFF.

The V call is TRBV21-1, the J call TRBJ1-3; the table's D call of TRBD1 was not tested on the DNA. TRBV21-1 is listed as a pseudogene. The CDR3 contains 17 residues. CDR3: CASSKTDTGGAENTIYF. Here the CDR3 DNA reads TGTGCCAGCAGCAAAACGGACACAGGGGGCGCGGAAAACACCATATATTTT.

V usage is TRBV4-2 and J usage is TRBJ2-5, with D hard to call. CDR1 and CDR2 (germline): LGHNA, YNFKEQ. V was trimmed by 1 base and J by 4 bases, leaving 10 bases between them. This CDR3 contains 14 residues. CDR3 DNA sequence: TGTGCCAGCAGCCAAGGTTCCTGGGGAGAGACCCAGTACTTC. Translating it yields CASSQGSWGETQYF.

The rearrangement joins TRBV4-2 to TRBJ1-1, with D unclear. This CDR3 is built from 13 residues. The germline V gene encodes CDR1 LGHNA and CDR2 YNFKEQ. Trimming took off 3 bases at V and 0 bases at J, with 5 bases between the two ends. CDR3 loop: CASSHELNTEAFF. As DNA, the CDR3 is TGTGCCAGCAGCCACGAGTTGAACACTGAAGCTTTCTTT.

The chain has TRBV4-3 and TRBJ2-7, with 9 positions matching TRBD2. The CDR3 totals 17 residues. J was trimmed by 2 bases and V by 1 base; bases with no gene match: 9. CDR1 and CDR2 from the germline V gene are LGHNA and YSLEER. CDR3 region: CASSQALAGSEPYEQYF. DNA of the CDR3: TGCGCCAGCAGCCAAGCGCTAGCGGGAAGTGAACCCTACGAGCAGTACTTC.

Only a few counts were recorded for this clone. CDR3 DNA: TGTGCCAGCATCTACAAGGGGGGAGAGGCTTTCTTT. The encoded protein is CASIYKGGEAFF. This chain joins TRBV2 and TRBJ1-1, with TRBD1 as a possible D gene (6 bases). CDR3 length equals 12 residues. Trimming shortened V by 7 bases and J by 11 bases, and 17 bases separated the two germline ends. Germline lookup yields CDR1 SNHLY and CDR2 FYNNEI.

The table lists this clone with a count of one. This chain connects TRBV4-1 to TRBJ1-1; D gene unclear. Germline V lookup: CDR1 MGHRA, CDR2 YSYEKL. The CDR3 runs 15 residues. V was trimmed by 2 bases and J by 1 base, leaving 11 bases between them. DNA of the CDR3: TGCGCCAGCAGCCAATCCCAGACTCCGAACACTGAAGCTTTCTTT. Its translation: CASSQSQTPNTEAFF.

The table lists this clone with a count of one. The chain links TRBV2 to TRBJ2-5, with TRBD2 matching over 8 bases. Germline loops: CDR1 SNHLY, CDR2 FYNNEI. After removal of 2 bases from V and 5 bases from J, the junction contained 4 bases not matched to a gene. CDR3 size: 14 residues. CDR3 sequence reads: CASSEWTSRETQYF. CDR3 in DNA: TGTGCCAGCAGTGAATGGACTAGCCGGGAGACCCAGTACTTC.

The J gene is TRBJ2-4, the V gene TRBV7-2, with 10 nucleotides matching TRBD2. The germline gives CDR1 SGHTA, CDR2 FQGNSA. V was clipped by 0 bases and J by 7 bases; unmatched bases: 6. This CDR3 comprises 16 residues. The CDR3 nucleotides read TGTGCCAGCAGCTTAGCCGGAAGCGGGAGGGGTAACATTCAGTACTTC. This codes for CASSLAGSGRGNIQYF.

V usage is TRBV5-1 and J usage is TRBJ1-5; D not resolved. The V gene lost 0 bases and the J gene lost 7 bases, with 14 bases spanning the gap. This CDR3 region has 15 residues. CDR1 is SGHRS, CDR2 YFSETQ, per germline. The CDR3 here is CASSLGPIPSQPQHF. As DNA, the CDR3 is TGCGCCAGCAGCTTGGGCCCTATTCCTTCCCAGCCCCAGCATTTT.

The rearrangement uses TRBV19 and TRBJ2-1, with no clear D. V was pared by 3 bases and J by 7 bases, with 7 bases between. Germline-derived CDR1 and CDR2 are LNHDA and SQIVND (reference sequence). This CDR3 has 12 amino acids. In nucleotides, the CDR3 is TGTGCCAGTAGTATGGGGAATAATGAGCAGTTCTTC. The encoded protein is CASSMGNNEQFF.

The chain has TRBV11-2 and TRBJ2-1; 7 bases are shared with TRBD2. CDR1 SGHAT and CDR2 FQNNGV come from the germline V gene. The trim removed 0 bases at V and 0 bases at J, leaving 2 bases unmatched. This CDR3 has 16 residues. The CDR3 is CASSLEGGASYNEQFF. CDR3 nucleotide sequence: TGTGCCAGCAGCTTAGAGGGAGGGGCCTCCTACAATGAGCAGTTCTTC. Variable domain in full (rest from reference TRBV11-2 and TRBJ2-1): EAGVAQSPRYKIIEKRQSVAFWCNPISGHATLYWYQQILGQGPKLLIQFQNNGVVDDSQLPKDRFSAERLKGVDSTLKIQPAKLEDSAVYLCASSLEGGASYNEQFFGPGTRLTVL.

The genes are TRBV11-2 and TRBJ1-5; no definite D call. The V and J ends lost 0 bases and 7 bases respectively, with 7 bases between them. The CDR3 consists of 13 residues. Germline lookup yields CDR1 SGHAT and CDR2 FQNNGV. The CDR3 is CASSLDRGQPQHF. Written as DNA, the CDR3 is TGTGCCAGCAGCTTAGATCGGGGACAGCCCCAGCATTTT.

The chain joins TRBV5-6 to TRBJ2-6, with 7 positions matching TRBD1. The CDR3 contains 19 residues. The J segment lost 0 bases and the V segment lost 4 bases, leaving 13 bases of the junction unmatched. Germline assignment: CDR1 SGHDT and CDR2 YYEEEE. CDR3 amino acids: CASSEVGDSFSSGANVLTF. CDR3 sequence (DNA): TGTGCCAGCAGCGAAGTAGGGGACAGCTTCAGCTCTGGGGCCAACGTCCTGACTTTC.

V usage is TRBV6-6 and J usage is TRBJ2-1; possibly TRBD1 for D (5 bases). V lost 0 bases, J lost 8 bases, and 11 bases lay in between. CDR3 length: 14 amino acids. Germline CDR1 is MNHNY and CDR2 is SVGAGI (reference sequence). The CDR3 region has the DNA TGTGCCAGCAGTTACTCTGGCAGGGAATATGAGCAGTTCTTC. This codes for CASSYSGREYEQFF.

The chain employs TRBV27 and TRBJ2-5; the match to TRBD2 covers 14 bases. Trimming at V came to 5 bases and at J to 4 bases, leaving 0 bases not matched to a gene. The germline V gene has CDR1 MNHEY and CDR2 SMNVEV (reference sequence). The CDR3 is 14 amino acids. DNA of the CDR3: TGTGCCAGCAGTGGACTAGCGGGAGGAGAGACCCAGTACTTC. Its protein product is CASSGLAGGETQYF.

There are a few counts of this clone. The rearrangement uses TRBV19 and TRBJ2-3, with TRBD2 as a possible D gene (5 bases). In germline, CDR1 is LNHDA, CDR2 SQIVND (reference sequence). This CDR3 is built from 11 residues. V shed 5 bases and J shed 6 bases, with 6 bases lying between them. The CDR3 loop reads CASSSGDTQYF. The CDR3 nucleotides are TGTGCCAGTAGTTCGGGGGATACGCAGTATTTT.

This chain links TRBV5-6 with TRBJ2-2; 10 bases line up with TRBD1. Germline V gene lookup returns CDR1 SGHDT and CDR2 YYEEEE. The CDR3 contains 15 residues. V gave up 2 bases and J gave up 5 bases; unmatched junction bases: 3. CDR3: CASSFWGQGTGELFF. CDR3 bases: TGTGCCAGCAGCTTCTGGGGACAGGGGACCGGGGAGCTGTTTTTT. Combining the CDR3 with reference TRBV5-6 and TRBJ2-2 gives the whole variable domain DAGVTQSPTHLIKTRGQQVTLRCSPKSGHDTVSWYQQALGQGPQFIFQYYEEEERQRGNFPDRFSGHQFPNYSSELNVNALLLGDSALYLCASSFWGQGTGELFFGEGSRLTVL.

This clone was detected once. V gene TRBV4-1 combines with J gene TRBJ1-1; D is ambiguous. This CDR3 spans 14 amino acids. Germline loops: CDR1 MGHRA, CDR2 YSYEKL. Trimming stripped 1 base from V and 1 base from J, with 7 bases between. CDR3 nucleotide sequence: TGCGCCAGCAGCCAAGCTCGACAGAACACTGAAGCTTTCTTT. It is translated as CASSQARQNTEAFF.

The gene calls are TRBV5-1 and TRBJ1-1; 7 bases match TRBD1. The CDR3 extends over 15 amino acids. V lost 4 bases, J lost 0 bases, and 6 bases stayed unmatched. CDR1 SGHRS and CDR2 YFSETQ come from the germline V gene. The CDR3 spells CASSLEGQLNTEAFF. The CDR3 DNA sequence: TGCGCCAGCAGCCTGGAGGGACAGTTGAACACTGAAGCTTTCTTT.

This clone has only one observation. The rearrangement links TRBV13 to TRBJ1-2, with D unclear. Germline loops: CDR1 PRHDT, CDR2 FYEKMQ (reference sequence). There are 16 residues in the CDR3. Trimming stripped 2 bases from V and 6 bases from J, with 19 bases between. CDR3 protein: CASSLSTAGRSDGYTF. CDR3 nucleotides: TGTGCCAGCAGCTTAAGTACAGCCGGGAGATCGGATGGCTACACCTTC.

J is TRBJ2-1 and V is TRBV27; no clear D. This CDR3 has 15 amino acids. V was pared by 3 bases and J by 5 bases, with 14 bases between. The germline V gene encodes CDR1 MNHEY and CDR2 SMNVEV (reference sequence). CDR3 protein: CASSFLSETDNEQFF. Here the CDR3 DNA reads TGTGCCAGCAGTTTTCTTTCGGAAACGGACAATGAGCAGTTCTTC.